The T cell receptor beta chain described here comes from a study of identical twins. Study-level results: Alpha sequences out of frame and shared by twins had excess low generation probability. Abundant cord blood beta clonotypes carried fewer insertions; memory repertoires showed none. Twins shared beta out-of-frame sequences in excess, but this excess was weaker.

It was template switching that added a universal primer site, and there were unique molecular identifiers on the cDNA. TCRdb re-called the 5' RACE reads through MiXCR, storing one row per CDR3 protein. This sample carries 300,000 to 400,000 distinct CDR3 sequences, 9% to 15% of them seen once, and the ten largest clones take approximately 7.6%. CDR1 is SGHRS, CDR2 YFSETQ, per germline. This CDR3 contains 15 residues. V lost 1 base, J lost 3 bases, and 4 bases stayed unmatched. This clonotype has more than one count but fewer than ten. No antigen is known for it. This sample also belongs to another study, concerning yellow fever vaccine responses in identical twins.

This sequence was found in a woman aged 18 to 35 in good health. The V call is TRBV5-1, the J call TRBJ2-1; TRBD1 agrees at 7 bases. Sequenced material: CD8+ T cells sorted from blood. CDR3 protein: CASSLSGTDYNEQFF. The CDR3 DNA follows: TGCGCCAGCAGCTTGTCTGGGACAGACTACAATGAGCAGTTCTTC. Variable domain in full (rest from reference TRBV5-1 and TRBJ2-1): KAGVTQTPRYLIKTRGQQVTLSCSPISGHRSVSWYQQTPGQGLQFLFEYFSETQRNKGNFPGRFSGRQFSNSRSEMNVSTLELGDSALYLCASSLSGTDYNEQFFGPGTRLTVL.